This T cell receptor beta chain appears in the sequencing data of a study of blood T cell repertoires in COVID-19. Study at large: The analysed material was cDNA or gDNA that came from T cells, B-cell-depleted T cells, or PBMCs.

Clones were read by immunoSEQ multiplex PCR, and TCRdb kept only the in-frame ones, dropping some. The top ten hold 0.2% to 0.3% of the sample, which has roughly 670,000 clones, around 89% seen once. This clonotype originated in a woman aged 18-29 years with acute or convalescent COVID-19. The sequenced sample was peripheral blood.

The CDR3, as DNA: TGTGCCAGCAGTTACCTTCGACAGGGGGCGGGTGAAAAACTGTTTTTT. It translates to CASSYLRQGAGEKLFF. This chain joins TRBV6-5 and TRBJ1-4; 10 bases are a match to TRBD1. CDR3 length equals 16 residues. The J segment lost 7 bases and the V segment lost 2 bases, leaving 7 bases of the junction unmatched. CDR1 and CDR2 from the germline V gene are MNHEY and SVGAGI.